This TCR delta chain was documented in a study of γδ T cells in repeated Plasmodium falciparum infection. Background on the study: Four controlled malaria infections with P. falciparum NF54 spanned 500 to 650 days. Malian repertoires were sampled cross-sectionally without transmission and longitudinally through febrile malaria.

With CATT, TCRdb re-called clones from the multiplex PCR reads. The data contain 90,000 to 95,000 delta-chain clones, over 0.75% of them singletons. On this clone itself: The protein held in TCRdb is that of a much larger clone and does not match this DNA's translation at residue 12, likely because of a read error; the protein shown is translated from the DNA.

Sequencing input: gamma-delta T cells from blood. This receptor was identified in a pool of human donors (malaria-infected and uninfected, not separated).

The CDR3 sequence is CACDPVGGDGGKLIF. The DNA of the CDR3 is TGTGCCTGTGACCCCGTAGGTGGGGATGGGGGCAAACTCATCTTT. The rearrangement joins TRDV2 to TRDJ1, with D possibly matching TRDD3 (6 bases). TCRdb is silent on the J gene; assignment here came from matching the DNA to germline. CDR1 and CDR2 (germline): GEAIGNYY, EKD. CDR3 length: 15 amino acids. The V end was cut by 3 bases, the J end by 8 bases, with 21 bases between.